Listed below are T cell receptor beta chains from one sample, sequenced in a study of blood T cell repertoires in COVID-19. Sequenced by immunoSEQ multiplex PCR; TCRdb stores in-frame clones only, minus some. The data show around 250,000 clones, around nine tenths seen once. The sequencing sample was made of peripheral blood. These receptors all come from a woman in her seventies with COVID-19, enrolled during active disease. Both conserved end residues are part of each CDR3. The D gene is left open where the match is weak. Rows may omit the clone size; those that give it use once, few, many or a size class.

- | TRBJ1-2 | - | TRBV3-1/TRBV3-2 | TGTGCCAGCAGCCCCCCTTCGGGGTTGGGCTACACCTTC | CASSPPSGLGYTF
- | TRBJ2-5 | - | TRBV9 | TGTGCCAGCAGCGCATGGGACTCACAAGAGACCCAGTACTTC | CASSAWDSQETQYF
few | TRBJ2-1 | - | TRBV20-1 | TGCAGTGCTAGTACTAGCTACAATGAGCAGTTCTTC | CSASTSYNEQFF
- | TRBJ1-1 | TRBD1 | TRBV5-1 | TGCGCCAGCAGCGGCACTTCCGGGACAGAAAAAGCTTTCTTT | CASSGTSGTEKAFF
once | TRBJ2-3 | - | TRBV30 | TGTGCCTGGAGTCTTAGCACAGATACGCAGTATTTT | CAWSLSTDTQYF
- | TRBJ2-1 | TRBD2 | TRBV18 | TGTGCCAGCTCAGAACTTCTAGCGGGAGGTCGTTTAGATGAGCAGTTCTTC | CASSELLAGGRLDEQFF
- | TRBJ2-7 | - | TRBV18 | TGTGCCAGCTCACCGGTAGGGGGTGACGAGCAGTACTTC | CASSPVGGDEQYF
- | TRBJ2-4 | - | TRBV19 | TGTGCCAGTAGTATGACTGGTGCTTACATTCAGTACTTC | CASSMTGAYIQYF
- | TRBJ1-1 | TRBD1 | TRBV4-1 | TGCGCCAGCAGCCTTGACAGGGCCCTGAACACTGAAGCTTTCTTT | CASSLDRALNTEAFF
- | TRBJ1-2 | - | TRBV28 | TGTGCCAGCACCCAACAACAAGACAGAGAGGCGTATGGCTACACCTTC | CASTQQQDREAYGYTF
few | TRBJ2-7 | TRBD1 | TRBV28 | TGTGCCAGCAGTGGGACAGGAGAAACGTACGAGCAGTACTTC | CASSGTGETYEQYF
once | TRBJ1-1 | - | TRBV30 | TGTGCCTGGAGACAGGGAATTGAAGCTTTCTTT | CAWRQGIEAFF
- | TRBJ1-1 | - | TRBV7-9 | TGTGCCAGCAGCTTAGAACAGAACACTGAAGCTTTCTTT | CASSLEQNTEAFF
- | TRBJ1-5 | TRBD1 | TRBV27 | TGTGCCAGCAGACCGGGACAGGCGGCGATCAAGCCCCAGCATTTT | CASRPGQAAIKPQHF
- | TRBJ1-3 | TRBD1 | TRBV5-6 | TGTGCCAGCAGCTTATATGACAGGGTGGTAGGAAACACCATATATTTT | CASSLYDRVVGNTIYF
- | TRBJ2-5 | TRBD1 | TRBV5-1 | TGCGCCAGCAGCTTGGCACAGGGGACGGAGACCCAGTACTTC | CASSLAQGTETQYF
- | TRBJ2-4 | - | TRBV7-2 | TGTGCCAGCAGCTTAAGTCAAAGGGTGGCCGGTAGCGGAAACATTCAGTACTTC | CASSLSQRVAGSGNIQYF